Listed here are 12 T cell receptor beta chains from one sample, sequenced in a study of cytotoxic CD8 clonotypes in ibrutinib-treated CLL. The data were produced by immunoSEQ multiplex PCR, yet TCRdb's version contains in-frame clones alone and is incomplete. The table has 55,000 to 60,000 clones, 54% seen once. This sample comprised PBMCs, obtained at disease progression, from a patient treated with ibrutinib. These receptors all stem from a human donor with chronic lymphocytic leukemia.

This clone was found a few times. The chain joins TRBV7-6 to TRBJ1-2, with 8 bases lining up with TRBD1. Germline CDR1 reads SGHVS; CDR2 reads FNYEAQ. This CDR3 comprises 14 residues. The V gene end was trimmed by 5 bases and the J gene end by 5 bases; junction bases not matched to a gene: 7. The CDR3 reads CASSPGGAGYGYTF. The CDR3 nucleotides read TGTGCCAGCAGCCCAGGGGGCGCAGGGTATGGCTACACCTTC. Full variable domain (outside the CDR3, taken from reference TRBV7-6 and TRBJ1-2): GAGVSQSPRYKVTKRGQDVALRCDPISGHVSLYWYRQALGQGPEFLTYFNYEAQQDKSGLPNDRFSAERPEGSISTLTIQRTEQRDSAMYRCASSPGGAGYGYTFGSGTRLTVV.

The chain uses TRBV5-5 and TRBJ1-1, with no clear D. With 2 bases removed from V and 7 bases from J, the gap between germline ends came to 9 bases. The CDR3 is 12 residues long. Germline V gene data show CDR1 as SGHKS and CDR2 as YYEKEE (reference sequence). The CDR3 DNA sequence: TGTGCCAGCAGCTTTTGGGAAGATGAAGCTTTCTTT. Encoded protein: CASSFWEDEAFF.

J is TRBJ1-4 and V is TRBV4-3, with TRBD1 matching over 9 bases. The CDR3 sequence is 15 residues long. The germline V gene has CDR1 LGHNA and CDR2 YSLEER. After removal of 0 bases from V and 10 bases from J, the junction contained 6 bases not matched to a gene. The CDR3 here is CASSQESTGGGKLFF. CDR3 nucleotides: TGCGCCAGCAGCCAAGAAAGCACAGGGGGCGGAAAACTGTTTTTT.

This clone appeared a single time. The V and J genes are TRBV30 and TRBJ1-2; D not certain. Trimming took off 4 bases at V and 3 bases at J, with 12 bases between the two ends. The CDR3 loop spans 13 amino acids. The germline V gene has CDR1 GTSNPN and CDR2 SVGIG (reference sequence). The DNA for the CDR3 is TGTGCCTGGATACTCCCTTCGGACTATGGCTACACCTTC. Translating gives CAWILPSDYGYTF.

The chain employs TRBV21-1 and TRBJ1-1. TRBV21-1 is noted as a pseudogene. The CDR3 has 16 amino acids. Here the CDR3 reads CASRLDIANIRTEAFF. As DNA, the CDR3 is TGTGCCAGCAGACTAGATATAGCTAACATTCGCACTGAAGCTTTCTTT.

The chain joins TRBV9 to TRBJ2-2; 7 bases agree with TRBD2. Germline CDR1 SGDLS, CDR2 YYNGEE. J lost 5 bases, V lost 4 bases, and 5 bases had no gene match. This CDR3 region has 14 residues. CDR3 DNA sequence: TGTGCCAGCAGCCCACTGGGGGGGACCGGGGAGCTGTTTTTT. Protein sequence: CASSPLGGTGELFF.

CDR3 in DNA: TGTGCCAGCCGACGTTCTGAAAATTCACCCCTCCACTTT. Its protein is CASRRSENSPLHF. The genes are TRBV18 and TRBJ1-6; unclear D gene. Germline CDR1 KGHSH, CDR2 LQKENI. The CDR3 consists of 13 residues. Between the trimmed V and J ends, which lost 8 bases and 7 bases, there was a span of 12 bases.

This clone turned up a few times. V gene TRBV19 combines with J gene TRBJ2-7; 7 bases align to TRBD2. The CDR3 spans 15 residues. In germline, CDR1 is LNHDA, CDR2 SQIVND (reference sequence). J lost 6 bases, V lost 8 bases, and 16 bases had no gene match. The CDR3 DNA sequence: TGTGCCAGTTCGGGCCAGCAGGCGGGAGCCTCCGAGCAGTACTTC. It codes for CASSGQQAGASEQYF.

J is TRBJ1-2 and V is TRBV6-1, with 8 bases identical to TRBD1. V gave up 4 bases and J gave up 5 bases; unmatched junction bases: 3. CDR1 is MNHNS, CDR2 SASEGT, per germline. This CDR3 is 13 amino acids long. The CDR3 is CASSVQGAYGYTF. As DNA, the CDR3 is TGTGCCAGCAGTGTTCAGGGGGCTTATGGCTACACCTTC.

The chain uses TRBV4-1 and TRBJ2-7; 9 nucleotides align to TRBD2. Looked up from germline, CDR1 is MGHRA and CDR2 is YSYEKL. This CDR3 contains 17 residues. V lost 0 bases to trimming and J lost 3 bases; unmatched junction nucleotides: 9. The CDR3 protein is CASSQDLVGLAFYEQYF. The CDR3 DNA reads as TGCGCCAGCAGCCAAGATCTTGTGGGACTAGCTTTCTACGAGCAGTACTTC.

This clone was detected only once. V usage is TRBV5-1 and J usage is TRBJ1-6; TRBD1 might be the D (5 bases). The germline V gene has CDR1 SGHRS and CDR2 YFSETQ. Trimming pared 1 base from V and 8 bases from J, leaving 13 bases between. The CDR3 length is 15 residues. The CDR3 spells CASSLTSGPYSPLHF. CDR3 coding DNA: TGCGCCAGCAGCTTGACGTCAGGGCCTTATTCACCCCTCCACTTT. Filled out from reference TRBV5-1 and TRBJ1-6, the complete variable domain reads KAGVTQTPRYLIKTRGQQVTLSCSPISGHRSVSWYQQTPGQGLQFLFEYFSETQRNKGNFPGRFSGRQFSNSRSEMNVSTLELGDSALYLCASSLTSGPYSPLHFGNGTRLTVT.

The rearrangement joins TRBV11-3 to TRBJ2-7; the D is unclear. In germline, CDR1 is SGHNT, CDR2 YENEEA. The V gene lost 0 bases and the J gene lost 6 bases, with 9 bases spanning the gap. The CDR3 contains 13 residues. This CDR3 is CASSLDLGFEQYF. The CDR3 bases are TGTGCCAGCAGCTTAGATCTAGGGTTCGAGCAGTACTTC.